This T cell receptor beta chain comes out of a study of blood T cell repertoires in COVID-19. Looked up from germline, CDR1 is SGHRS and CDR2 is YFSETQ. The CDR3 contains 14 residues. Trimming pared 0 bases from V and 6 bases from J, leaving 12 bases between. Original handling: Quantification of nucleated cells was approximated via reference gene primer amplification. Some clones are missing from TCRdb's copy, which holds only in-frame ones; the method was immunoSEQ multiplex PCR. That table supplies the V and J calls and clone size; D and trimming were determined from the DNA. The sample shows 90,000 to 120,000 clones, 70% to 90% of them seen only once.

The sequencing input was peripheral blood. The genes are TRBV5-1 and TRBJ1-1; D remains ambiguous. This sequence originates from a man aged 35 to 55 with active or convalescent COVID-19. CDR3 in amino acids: CASSLAVNYPEAFF. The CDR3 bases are TGCGCCAGCAGCTTGGCCGTGAACTACCCTGAAGCTTTCTTT.